This TCR beta chain was obtained from a study of prognosis after radiotherapy for stage I lung cancer. Overall study: Deemed medically inoperable were all patients with non-small cell lung cancer. The study delivered radiotherapy as SBRT in 3 to 5 fractions, with a biologically effective dose of at least 100 Gy. Stereotactic body radiotherapy was never combined with concurrent therapy in any patient.

Regarding this clonotype: Relative to the germline gene, one junction end is altered; a read error may explain this.

Amplicons of TCR beta CDR3 were generated from genomic DNA by two-round multiplex PCR. It was primers specific to each TRBV and TRBJ gene that first-round PCR used. The second PCR round used universal primers. A single record per CDR3 protein comes from TCRdb applying MiXCR to the multiplex PCR reads. The table shows fewer than 35,000 distinct CDR3 sequences, with approximately 51% occurring only once. Germline V gives CDR1 SGHVS, CDR2 FQNEAQ. This CDR3 spans 15 amino acids. The sequence was obtained from a donor aged 50 or older with non-small cell lung cancer. The specimen was PBMCs, collected before or after stereotactic body radiation therapy (not recorded which). The chain joins TRBV7-8 to TRBJ2-3; no clear D gene. The CDR3 protein is CASSLASSRVDTQYF. CDR3 bases: TGTGCCAGCAGCTTAGCGAGTAGTCGGGTGGATACCCAGTATTTT.